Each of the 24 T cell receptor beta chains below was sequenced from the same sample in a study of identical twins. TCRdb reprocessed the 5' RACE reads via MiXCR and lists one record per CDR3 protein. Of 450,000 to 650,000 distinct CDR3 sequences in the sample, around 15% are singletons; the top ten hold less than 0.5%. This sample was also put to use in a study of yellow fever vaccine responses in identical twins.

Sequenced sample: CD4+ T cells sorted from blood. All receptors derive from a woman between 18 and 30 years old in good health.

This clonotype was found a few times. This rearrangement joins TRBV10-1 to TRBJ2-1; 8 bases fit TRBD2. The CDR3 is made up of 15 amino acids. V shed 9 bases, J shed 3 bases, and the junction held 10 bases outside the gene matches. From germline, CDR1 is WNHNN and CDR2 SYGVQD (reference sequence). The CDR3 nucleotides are TGCGCCAGTTTTAGTAGGCGGGAGGACTACAATGAGCAGTTCTTC. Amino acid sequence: CASFSRREDYNEQFF.

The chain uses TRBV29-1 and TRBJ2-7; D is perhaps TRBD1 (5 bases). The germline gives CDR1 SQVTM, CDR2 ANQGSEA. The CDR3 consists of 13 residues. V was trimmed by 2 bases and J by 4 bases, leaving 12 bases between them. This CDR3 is CSVERQGRYEQYF. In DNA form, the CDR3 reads TGCAGCGTTGAAAGGCAGGGTCGTTACGAGCAGTACTTC.

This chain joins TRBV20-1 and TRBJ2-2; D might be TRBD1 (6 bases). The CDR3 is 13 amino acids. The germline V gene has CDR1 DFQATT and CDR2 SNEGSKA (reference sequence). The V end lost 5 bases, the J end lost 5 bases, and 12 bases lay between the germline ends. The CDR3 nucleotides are TGCAGTGCTCCCGGGCAGGGGACCGGGGAGCTGTTTTTT. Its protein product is CSAPGQGTGELFF.

The CDR3 bases are TGCGCCAGCAGCTTAGGTCCGGGACGAGAGACCCAGTACTTC. It yields the protein CASSLGPGRETQYF. This chain links TRBV5-1 with TRBJ2-5; D possibly matches TRBD1 or TRBD2 (5 bases each). Trimming took 2 bases from V and 4 from J, leaving 12 bases between them. Germline values: CDR1 SGHRS, CDR2 YFSETQ. This CDR3 has 14 amino acids.

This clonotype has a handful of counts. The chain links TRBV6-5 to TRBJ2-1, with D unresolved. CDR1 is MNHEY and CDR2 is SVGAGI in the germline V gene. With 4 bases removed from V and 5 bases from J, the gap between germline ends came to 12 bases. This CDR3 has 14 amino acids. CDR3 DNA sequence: TGTGCCAGCAGTTCACATCTAGGGAACAATGAGCAGTTCTTC. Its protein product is CASSSHLGNNEQFF.

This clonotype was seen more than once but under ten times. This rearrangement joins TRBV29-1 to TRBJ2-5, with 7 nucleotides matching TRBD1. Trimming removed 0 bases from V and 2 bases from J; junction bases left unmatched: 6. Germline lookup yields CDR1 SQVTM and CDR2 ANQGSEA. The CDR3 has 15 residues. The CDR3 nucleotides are TGCAGCGTTGAAGAGTCGGACAGGATACAAGAGACCCAGTACTTC. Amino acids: CSVEESDRIQETQYF.

The DNA for the CDR3 is TGTGCCAGCAGCTTAGGTAGCGGGACATTACAAGAGACCCAGTACTTC. This sequence encodes CASSLGSGTLQETQYF. V usage is TRBV7-9 and J usage is TRBJ2-5; 8 nucleotides match TRBD2. The CDR3 runs to 16 residues. J was trimmed by 2 bases and V by 1 base; bases with no gene match: 6. Germline CDR1 and CDR2: SEHNR and FQNEAQ (reference sequence).

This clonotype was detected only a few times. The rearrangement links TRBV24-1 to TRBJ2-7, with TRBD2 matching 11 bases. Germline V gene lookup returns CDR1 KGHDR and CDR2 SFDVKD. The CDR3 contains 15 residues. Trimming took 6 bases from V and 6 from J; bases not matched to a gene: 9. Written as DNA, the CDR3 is TGTGCCACCAGTCCCGAACTAGCGGGAGTTAGCGAGCAGTACTTC. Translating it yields CATSPELAGVSEQYF.

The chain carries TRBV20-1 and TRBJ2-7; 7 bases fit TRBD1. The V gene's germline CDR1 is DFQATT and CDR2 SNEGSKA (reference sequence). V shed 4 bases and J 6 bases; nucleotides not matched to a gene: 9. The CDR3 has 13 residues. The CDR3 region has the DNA TGCAGTGCTACCGGGACAGCCCGGGGCGAGCAGTACGTC. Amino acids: CSATGTARGEQYV.

CDR3 sequence: CASSPGQGRGDTQYF. The CDR3 coding sequence is TGTGCCAGCAGCCCCGGACAGGGCCGAGGGGATACGCAGTATTTT. V usage is TRBV7-9 and J usage is TRBJ2-3; TRBD1 aligns across 8 bases. Germline trimming cut 5 bases from V and 6 bases from J; bases unmatched to any gene: 10. CDR1 SEHNR and CDR2 FQNEAQ come from the germline V gene (reference sequence). The length of the CDR3 is 15 residues. Drawing the rest from reference TRBV7-9 and TRBJ2-3, the complete variable domain is DTGVSQNPRHKITKRGQNVTFRCDPISEHNRLYWYRQTLGQGPEFLTYFQNEAQLEKSRLLSDRFSAERPKGSFSTLEIQRTEQGDSAMYLCASSPGQGRGDTQYFGPGTRLTVL.

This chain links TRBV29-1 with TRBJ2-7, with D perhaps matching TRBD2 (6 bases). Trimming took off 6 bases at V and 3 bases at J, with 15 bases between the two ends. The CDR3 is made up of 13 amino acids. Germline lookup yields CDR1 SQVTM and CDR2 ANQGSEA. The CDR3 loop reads CSVLSGSYYEQYF. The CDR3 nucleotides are TGCAGCGTCCTTAGCGGCTCCTACTACGAGCAGTACTTC.

The CDR3 is CATSRVTGRANTEAFF. CDR3 in DNA: TGTGCCACCAGCAGAGTTACCGGCAGGGCGAACACTGAAGCTTTCTTT. The chain links TRBV15 to TRBJ1-1; possibly TRBD1 for D (5 bases). Germline values: CDR1 LNHNV, CDR2 YYDKDF (reference sequence). The V end lost 1 base, the J end lost 1 base, and 13 bases lay between the germline ends. The CDR3 spans 16 residues.

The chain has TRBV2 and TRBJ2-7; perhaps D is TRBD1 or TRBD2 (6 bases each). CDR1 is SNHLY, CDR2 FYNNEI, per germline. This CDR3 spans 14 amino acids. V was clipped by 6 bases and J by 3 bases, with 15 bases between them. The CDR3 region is CASREWGANYEQYF. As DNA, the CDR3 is TGTGCCAGCAGGGAATGGGGGGCGAACTACGAGCAGTACTTC.

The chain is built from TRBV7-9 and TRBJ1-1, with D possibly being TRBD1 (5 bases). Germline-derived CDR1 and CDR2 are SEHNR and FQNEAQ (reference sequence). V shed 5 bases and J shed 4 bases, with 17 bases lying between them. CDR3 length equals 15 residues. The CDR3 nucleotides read TGTGCCAGCAGCCCTCAAGGGGCGTTTGGCACTGAAGCTTTCTTT. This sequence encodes CASSPQGAFGTEAFF. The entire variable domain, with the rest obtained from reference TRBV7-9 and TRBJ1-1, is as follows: DTGVSQNPRHKITKRGQNVTFRCDPISEHNRLYWYRQTLGQGPEFLTYFQNEAQLEKSRLLSDRFSAERPKGSFSTLEIQRTEQGDSAMYLCASSPQGAFGTEAFFGQGTRLTVV.

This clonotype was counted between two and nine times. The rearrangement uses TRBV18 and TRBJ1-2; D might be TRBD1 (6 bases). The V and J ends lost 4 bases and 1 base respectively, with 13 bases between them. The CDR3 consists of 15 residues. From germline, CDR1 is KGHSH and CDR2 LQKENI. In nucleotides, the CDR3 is TGTGCCAGCTCACGGTCGACAGGCATTAACTATGGCTACACCTTC. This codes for CASSRSTGINYGYTF.

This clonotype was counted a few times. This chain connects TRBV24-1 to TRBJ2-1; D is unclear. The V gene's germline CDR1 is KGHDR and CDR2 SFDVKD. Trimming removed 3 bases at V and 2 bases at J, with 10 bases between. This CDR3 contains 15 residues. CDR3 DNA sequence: TGTGCCACCAGTGATCCCACCGACACCTACAATGAGCAGTTCTTC. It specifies CATSDPTDTYNEQFF.

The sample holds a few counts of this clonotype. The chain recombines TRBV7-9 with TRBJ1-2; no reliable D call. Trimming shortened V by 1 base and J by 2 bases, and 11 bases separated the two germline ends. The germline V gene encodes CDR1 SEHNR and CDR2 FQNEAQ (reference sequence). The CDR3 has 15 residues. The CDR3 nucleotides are TGTGCCAGCAGCTTAGTTCCTCAGGAAAACTATGGCTACACCTTC. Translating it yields CASSLVPQENYGYTF. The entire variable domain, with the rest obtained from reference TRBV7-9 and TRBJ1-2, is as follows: DTGVSQNPRHKITKRGQNVTFRCDPISEHNRLYWYRQTLGQGPEFLTYFQNEAQLEKSRLLSDRFSAERPKGSFSTLEIQRTEQGDSAMYLCASSLVPQENYGYTFGSGTRLTVV.

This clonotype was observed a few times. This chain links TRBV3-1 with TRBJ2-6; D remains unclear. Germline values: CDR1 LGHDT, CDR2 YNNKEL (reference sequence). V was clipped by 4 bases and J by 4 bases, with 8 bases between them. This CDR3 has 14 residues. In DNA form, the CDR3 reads TGTGCCAGCAGCCTAGGGTTGGGGGCCAACGTCCTGACTTTC. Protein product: CASSLGLGANVLTF. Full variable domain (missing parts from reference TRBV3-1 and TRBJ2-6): DTAVSQTPKYLVTQMGNDKSIKCEQNLGHDTMYWYKQDSKKFLKIMFSYNNKELIINETVPNRFSPKSPDKAHLNLHINSLELGDSAVYFCASSLGLGANVLTFGAGSRLTVL.

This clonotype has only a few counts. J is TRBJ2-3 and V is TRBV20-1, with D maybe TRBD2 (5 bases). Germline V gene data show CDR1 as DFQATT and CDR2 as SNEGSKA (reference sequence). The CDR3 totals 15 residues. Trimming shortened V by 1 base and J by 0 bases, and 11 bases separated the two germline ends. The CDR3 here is CSARVDYSSTDTQYF. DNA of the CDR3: TGCAGTGCTAGAGTTGACTATTCTAGCACAGATACGCAGTATTTT.

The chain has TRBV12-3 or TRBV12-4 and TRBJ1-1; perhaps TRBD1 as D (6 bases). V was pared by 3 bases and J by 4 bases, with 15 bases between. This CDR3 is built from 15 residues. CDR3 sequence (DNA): TGTGCCAGCAGTTTCCAGGGGCTTCTTGGCACTGAAGCTTTCTTT. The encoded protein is CASSFQGLLGTEAFF.

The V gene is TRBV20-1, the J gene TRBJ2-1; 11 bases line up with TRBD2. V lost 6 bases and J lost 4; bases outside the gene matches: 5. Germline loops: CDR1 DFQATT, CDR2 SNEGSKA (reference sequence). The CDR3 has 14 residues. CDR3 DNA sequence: TGCAGTGCGATACTAGCGGGGGAATACAATGAGCAGTTCTTC. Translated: CSAILAGEYNEQFF.

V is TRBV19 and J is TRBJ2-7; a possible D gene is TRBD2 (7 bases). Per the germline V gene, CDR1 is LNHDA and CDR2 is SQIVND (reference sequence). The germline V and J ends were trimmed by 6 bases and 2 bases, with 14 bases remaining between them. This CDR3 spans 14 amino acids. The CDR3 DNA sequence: TGTGCCAGTAGCCCGGGGGGCGGTACCTACGAGCAGTACTTC. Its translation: CASSPGGGTYEQYF.

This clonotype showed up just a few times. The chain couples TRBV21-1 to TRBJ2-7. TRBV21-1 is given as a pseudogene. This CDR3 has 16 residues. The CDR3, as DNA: TGTGCCAGCAGCAAAGGTGGTGTAGGGCATCCCTACGAGCAGTACTTC. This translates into CASSKGGVGHPYEQYF.

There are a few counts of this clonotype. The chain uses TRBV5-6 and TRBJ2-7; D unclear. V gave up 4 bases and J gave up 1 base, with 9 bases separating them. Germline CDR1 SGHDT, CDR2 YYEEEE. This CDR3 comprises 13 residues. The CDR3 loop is CASSPFKSYEQYV. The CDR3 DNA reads TGTGCCAGCAGCCCTTTTAAGTCCTACGAGCAGTACGTC.